This TCR beta chain is drawn from a study of CD8 T cells in Susac syndrome (dated by TCRdb to 2018 to 2020). Broadly, across the study: The study used repertoire sequencing to test whether antigen drove CD8+ T cell activation and differentiation in Susac syndrome. The study compared CD8+ T cell repertoire clonality among roughly eleven healthy donors, about 14 Susac syndrome patients and approximately 16 multiple sclerosis patients.

The germline V gene (reference sequence) gives CDR1 as DFQATT and CDR2 as SNEGSKA. For this chain, trimming is 0 bases at the V end and 5 bases at the J end, and the number of junction bases without a gene match is 5. The CDR3 has 14 amino acids, counting the end cysteine and phenylalanine. CDR3 DNA only is kept here, 42 bases in frame from base 1. Peripheral blood CD8+ and CD4+ T cells from healthy donors, Susac syndrome patients and multiple sclerosis patients were profiled using high-throughput TCR beta sequencing. The multiple sclerosis controls were treatment-naive patients whose relapsing-remitting disease, either stable or active, fulfilled the revised McDonald criteria. Bulk CD8+ and CD4+ T cells were purified by magnetic negative isolation, whereas CD8+ TEMRA cells were enriched by FACS. Blood was drawn into EDTA tubes, processed within 24 hours, and PBMCs were isolated by density gradient centrifugation. PBMCs intended for TCR sequencing were frozen in liquid nitrogen and were later thawed in a 37 degrees C water bath. A purity of at least 90% was achieved for sorted or isolated CD4+, CD8+ and CD8+ TEMRA cells.

RNA was extracted using the RNeasy kit, and roughly 0.45 to 1 ug of the RNA was reverse transcribed with random hexamers. TCR beta CDR3 regions were amplified with the immunoSEQ multiplex PCR assay covering 54 Vbeta and 13 Jbeta segments. Bias from PCR amplification was corrected by using a synthetic template baseline for primer optimization and for computational correction. From the authors' description of their analysis: Reads were assigned to V, D and J genes according to IMGT and analyzed in immunoSEQ Analyzer, with only productive sequences retained. Clonality was calculated as one minus the Shannon entropy normalized by log2 of the number of productive unique sequences. For each patient and control, public and private clones were evaluated among the 100 most prevalent clones. Clones were defined as Susac-specific when absent from the healthy and MS cohorts, from about 1,100 published viral clones and from other ImmuneACCESS disease sequences. TCRdb passed the public sequencing reads through fastp at Q25 and MiXCR, retaining productive beta sequences. Duplicate CDR3 protein sequences are folded into a single record with the most common DNA and genes. These V and J calls originate from TCRdb's pipeline instead of the authors' own analysis. The sample records some 300,000 distinct CDR3 sequences, over 75% of which are singletons. About 0.22% of the sample is held by the ten biggest clonotypes.

What the authors observed across the whole study: The number of individuals in the TCR sequencing and HLA analysis was acknowledged as relatively small.

On this clonotype: Which antigen it targets is not known. Base qualities were left out, and no much larger clone turns up one base away.

The V and J genes are TRBV20-1 and TRBJ2-3, with 7 bases matching TRBD2. The source material was CD8+ T cells from PBMCs. This clonotype was sampled from a human donor with multiple sclerosis. The DNA is as follows: TGCAGTGCTAGAGATCGGGGGGAGGAAGATACGCAGTATTTT. This translates into CSARDRGEEDTQYF.